This is a list of T cell receptor beta chains from one sample in a study of blood T cell repertoires in COVID-19. The method was immunoSEQ multiplex PCR; TCRdb's version includes in-frame clones alone and lacks a portion of them. The data contain around 200,000 clones, about 85% of them singletons. The sequenced material came from peripheral blood. The receptor set was obtained from a woman aged 80 or over with acute or convalescent COVID-19. Each CDR3 is given without its conserved first and last residue.

v_call,j_call,cdr3_aa
TRBV4-1,TRBJ1-2,ASSSPGTGVGYT
TRBV11-2,TRBJ2-1,ASSPDRGSHNEQF
TRBV7-6,TRBJ1-1,ASSLGPRNTEAF
TRBV7-2,TRBJ2-1,ASSLAWIRGSYNEQF
TRBV5-4,TRBJ1-3,ASSLRDSGNTIY
TRBV7-2,TRBJ2-5,ASSFAGDTETQY
TRBV7-6,TRBJ2-5,ASSESGGAGKTQY
TRBV6-5,TRBJ2-5,ASSYRGAGQETQY
TRBV7-6,TRBJ2-2,ASSLELWTGELF
TRBV11-2,TRBJ2-7,ASSPEPGAYEQY
TRBV5-1,TRBJ2-2,ASSGTSGGNTGELF
TRBV5-1,TRBJ1-4,ASSLPANEKLF
TRBV18,TRBJ1-5,ASSPQGNSNQPQH
TRBV18,TRBJ1-4,ASSQREGKLF
TRBV2,TRBJ1-2,ASTWDRGRAQSYT
TRBV15,TRBJ2-7,ATSPRTGDGYEQY
TRBV12-3/TRBV12-4,TRBJ2-2,ASNTGSGELF
TRBV15,TRBJ2-5,ATSRDPGLQETQY
TRBV2,TRBJ2-3,ARSRDKATDTQY
TRBV27,TRBJ1-3,ASSLAGSGNTIY
TRBV9,TRBJ2-3,ASSLRTGGIADTQY
TRBV6-2/TRBV6-3,TRBJ1-3,ASSSLGNTIY
TRBV5-1,TRBJ2-1,ASSAGLAGSMDEQF
TRBV7-2,TRBJ2-1,ASSLGQGQHNEQF
TRBV6-2/TRBV6-3,TRBJ2-7,ASSTLAGGSEQY
TRBV19,TRBJ2-2,ASRRQNTGELF
TRBV12-3/TRBV12-4,TRBJ1-5,ASSFGGTQH
TRBV19,TRBJ2-2,ASGWTGRGGELF
TRBV7-3,TRBJ2-1,ASSPPGREYNEQF
TRBV3-1/TRBV3-2,TRBJ2-1,ASSPYRVNEQF
TRBV4-1,TRBJ1-1,ASSHIGQAVFKTEAF
TRBV4-1,TRBJ2-1,ASSQEVGSSSYNEQF
TRBV9,TRBJ2-7,ASSLGLAERAYEQY
TRBV9,TRBJ1-4,ASSVDPRDEKLF
TRBV27,TRBJ1-5,ASSLSRNQPQH
TRBV3-1/TRBV3-2,TRBJ2-1,ASSQGASGRLGQF
TRBV5-4,TRBJ1-6,ASSSDLYSPLH
TRBV12-5,TRBJ2-2,ASGPLSGAFTGELF
TRBV2,TRBJ2-7,ASRGTSGRMEQY
TRBV9,TRBJ2-3,ASSGGDTQY
TRBV29-1,TRBJ2-1,SVDRTGGNEQF
TRBV2,TRBJ1-2,ASSLQGSGYT
TRBV3-1/TRBV3-2,TRBJ1-2,ASSQDHRGDYGYT
TRBV30,TRBJ2-3,AWRDRGTDTQY
TRBV5-4,TRBJ1-4,ASSPRSGEKLF